This section outlines one TCR beta chain sequence together with its context. Then a second PCR, running about 6 to 12 cycles, was carried out with a sample-barcoded 5' primer and a J-beta primer mix. Each CDR3 protein is one row after TCRdb ran MiXCR on the 5' RACE reads. The data contain about 570,000 distinct CDR3 sequences, approximately 26% of them singletons. This sample was included in a study of blood T cells in healthy people across ages. Study at large: For every two T cells, template switching captured about one barcoded beta molecule.

The length of the CDR3 is 16 residues. Germline CDR1 reads SGHTA; CDR2 reads FQGNSA. V was trimmed by 1 base and J by 5 bases, leaving 15 bases between them. This sample was shared with a second study, whose subject was T cells of mothers and their children. From that study: Slightly higher overlap, not significant, was seen in related mother-child pairs than in unrelated pairs.

This chain joins TRBV7-2 and TRBJ2-1; D ambiguous. The specimen sequenced was blood. The source of this sequence is a boy younger than 10 in good health. CDR3 in amino acids: CASSLGPSWIDNEQFF. The CDR3 DNA sequence: TGTGCCAGCAGCTTAGGCCCCTCCTGGATAGACAATGAGCAGTTCTTC. The complete variable domain, with remaining parts taken from reference TRBV7-2 and TRBJ2-1, reads GAGVSQSPSNKVTEKGKDVELRCDPISGHTALYWYRQSLGQGLEFLIYFQGNSAPDKSGLPSDRFSAERTGGSVSTLTIQRTQQEDSAVYLCASSLGPSWIDNEQFFGPGTRLTVL.